This TCR beta chain was recovered during a study of blood T cell repertoires in COVID-19. Across the whole study: Samples came from the United States, Italy and Spain, spanning acute and convalescent COVID-19.

Here immunoSEQ multiplex PCR was the method, and the copy in TCRdb shows in-frame clones only, minus some. The sample includes 200,000 to 250,000 clones, 65% to 90% seen only once; the top ten take 4% to 6%. The CDR3 covers 15 residues. The V end lost 4 bases, the J end lost 7 bases, and 16 bases lay between the germline ends. The germline gives CDR1 SEHNR, CDR2 FQNEAQ (reference sequence). The sequencing input was peripheral blood. The rearrangement joins TRBV7-9 to TRBJ1-4, with D perhaps TRBD1 (6 bases). The TCR originated in a woman older than 75 with active or convalescent COVID-19. The CDR3, as DNA: TGTGCCAGCAGCTCACTACAGGGAGTAGGTGAAAAACTGTTTTTT. It encodes CASSSLQGVGEKLFF.